These 21 T cell receptor beta chains were sequenced from one sample in a study of blood T cell repertoires in COVID-19. Measured with immunoSEQ multiplex PCR; TCRdb has only the in-frame clones, and not every one. The data hold 200,000 to 250,000 clones, with approximately 87% observed a single time. Sequencing was done on a sample of PBMCs or T cells enriched from blood (not recorded which). These receptors all come from a woman between 45 and 60 years old in a cohort exposed to, infected with or recovered from COVID-19 (not recorded which).

The chain combines TRBV15 with TRBJ1-5; D call uncertain. The CDR3 consists of 12 residues. Germline-derived CDR1 and CDR2 are LNHNV and YYDKDF (reference sequence). Trimming cost V 7 bases and J 6 bases, with 10 bases left between them. In nucleotides, the CDR3 is TGTGCCACCAACTCCGCTGGTCAGCCCCAGCATTTT. Protein product: CATNSAGQPQHF.

The chain recombines TRBV18 with TRBJ2-6, with 8 bases matching TRBD1. Germline CDR1 KGHSH, CDR2 LQKENI. After removal of 0 bases from V and 4 bases from J, the junction contained 5 bases not matched to a gene. The CDR3 has 17 residues. The CDR3 reads CASSPPQGADGANVLTF. The CDR3 DNA reads TGTGCCAGCTCACCACCTCAGGGGGCAGACGGGGCCAACGTCCTGACTTTC.

The V gene is TRBV5-8, the J gene TRBJ2-1; D is perhaps TRBD2 (6 bases). Germline V gene sequence: CDR1 SGHTS, CDR2 YDEGEE. The CDR3 runs to 13 residues. The V end was cut by 0 bases, the J end by 10 bases, with 11 bases between. The CDR3 protein is CASSLGEEREQFF. The DNA for the CDR3 is TGTGCCAGCAGCTTGGGGGAGGAACGCGAGCAGTTCTTC.

The chain is built from TRBV4-1 and TRBJ2-1; TRBD2 matches 15 bases. Losses at the gene ends were 4 bases for V and 6 bases for J; bases not matched to a gene: 16. Looked up from germline, CDR1 is MGHRA and CDR2 is YSYEKL. This CDR3 is 20 amino acids long. CDR3 sequence: CASSPFRTSGGDLLGNEQFF. The CDR3 DNA reads as TGCGCCAGCAGCCCCTTTCGGACTAGCGGGGGGGACTTACTGGGCAATGAGCAGTTCTTC.

J is TRBJ1-1 and V is TRBV28, with D unclear. Germline V lookup: CDR1 MDHEN, CDR2 SYDVKM. This CDR3 is built from 15 residues. Trimming left V 2 bases short and J 1 base short, with 11 bases between. The CDR3 DNA reads TGTGCCAGCAGTTTAGATTTTTCGGGGAACACTGAAGCTTTCTTT. It encodes CASSLDFSGNTEAFF.

V usage is TRBV5-4 and J usage is TRBJ1-6; D is undetermined. This CDR3 has 17 amino acids. Germline V gene data show CDR1 as SGHNT and CDR2 as YYREEE (reference sequence). With 0 bases removed from V and 0 bases from J, the gap between germline ends came to 10 bases. For the CDR3, the DNA is TGTGCCAGCAGCTTGGGAGGGTATGACTCCTATAATTCACCCCTCCACTTT. Protein sequence: CASSLGGYDSYNSPLHF. Combining the CDR3 with reference TRBV5-4 and TRBJ1-6 gives the whole variable domain ETGVTQSPTHLIKTRGQQVTLRCSSQSGHNTVSWYQQALGQGPQFIFQYYREEENGRGNFPPRFSGLQFPNYSSELNVNALELDDSALYLCASSLGGYDSYNSPLHFGNGTRLTVT.

The chain is built from TRBV6-2 or TRBV6-3 and TRBJ1-2; 8 nucleotides line up with TRBD1. Germline trimming cut 5 bases from V and 3 bases from J; bases unmatched to any gene: 2. Germline V gene sequence: CDR1 MNHEY, CDR2 SVGEGT. The CDR3 has 13 amino acids. The CDR3 sequence: CASSATGDYGYTF. In DNA, the CDR3 is TGTGCCAGCAGTGCGACAGGGGACTATGGCTACACCTTC.

This clone showed up just once. In nucleotides, the CDR3 is TGTGCCAGTAGTATAGATCTTCCCGGGACAGGGGTAAGCAATGAGCAGTTCTTC. Translation: CASSIDLPGTGVSNEQFF. This rearrangement joins TRBV19 to TRBJ2-1; 10 bases agree with TRBD1. This CDR3 region has 18 residues. Losses at the gene ends were 0 bases for V and 6 bases for J; bases not matched to a gene: 11. Per germline, CDR1 LNHDA and CDR2 SQIVND (reference sequence).

The chain carries TRBV2 and TRBJ1-1; 8 nucleotides align to TRBD1. Trimming at V came to 1 base and at J to 11 bases, leaving 3 bases not matched to a gene. Looked up from germline, CDR1 is SNHLY and CDR2 is FYNNEI. The CDR3 sequence is 12 residues long. The chain's CDR3 is CASSEGDRTAFF. CDR3 in DNA: TGTGCCAGCAGTGAAGGGGACAGGACGGCTTTCTTT.

This clone was detected only a few times. The rearrangement links TRBV27 to TRBJ1-6; D is undetermined. The germline V gene encodes CDR1 MNHEY and CDR2 SMNVEV (reference sequence). Trimming cost V 8 bases and J 0 bases, with 11 bases left between them. This CDR3 has 15 residues. The CDR3 loop is CASRGSGSYNSPLHF. The CDR3 DNA is TGTGCCAGCCGCGGCTCTGGCTCCTATAATTCACCCCTCCACTTT.

This sequence joins TRBV9 and TRBJ2-5; 8 bases are a match to TRBD1. Germline loops: CDR1 SGDLS, CDR2 YYNGEE. The J segment lost 4 bases and the V segment lost 0 bases, leaving 5 bases of the junction unmatched. The CDR3 runs 15 residues. The CDR3 loop is CASSVGSGGGETQYF. The CDR3 nucleotides read TGTGCCAGCAGCGTAGGGTCAGGGGGCGGAGAGACCCAGTACTTC.

V and J are TRBV10-2 and TRBJ2-3; D not resolved. V was shortened by 6 bases and J by 2 bases, with 12 bases between the two germline ends. The germline V gene encodes CDR1 WSHSY and CDR2 SAAADI. CDR3 length: 14 residues. CDR3 sequence (DNA): TGCGCCAGCAGCGAAACCGGTTACACAGATACGCAGTATTTT. Protein product: CASSETGYTDTQYF.

The chain employs TRBV19 and TRBJ1-2; the match to TRBD1 covers 8 bases. V lost 8 bases, J lost 4 bases, and 12 bases stayed unmatched. The CDR3 consists of 15 residues. CDR1 is LNHDA and CDR2 is SQIVND in the germline V gene (reference sequence). CDR3 region: CASAQIGQGPYGYTF. The DNA of the CDR3 is TGTGCCAGTGCCCAAATTGGACAGGGACCCTATGGCTACACCTTC.

The chain uses TRBV19 and TRBJ2-1; the match to TRBD1 covers 8 bases. Germline CDR1 LNHDA, CDR2 SQIVND (reference sequence). CDR3 length: 14 residues. J was trimmed by 8 bases and V by 6 bases; bases with no gene match: 9. CDR3 region: CASSPRDRPDEQFF. CDR3 nucleotide sequence: TGTGCCAGTAGCCCCCGGGACAGGCCCGATGAGCAGTTCTTC.

The V and J genes are TRBV24-1 and TRBJ1-1, with unresolved D. The CDR3 is 12 residues long. Germline-derived CDR1 and CDR2 are KGHDR and SFDVKD. The ends were cut back, 9 bases at V and 6 bases at J, with 13 bases in the middle. The chain's CDR3 is CATPPRSPEAFF. For the CDR3, the DNA is TGTGCCACCCCACCCCGGTCCCCTGAAGCTTTCTTT.

The V call is TRBV4-1, the J call TRBJ1-2; 8 nucleotides align to TRBD1. The V gene's germline CDR1 is MGHRA and CDR2 YSYEKL. V was pared by 4 bases and J by 4 bases, with 14 bases of the junction left unmatched. This CDR3 has 17 residues. CDR3: CASSRGPDRGSSYGYTF. The CDR3 region has the DNA TGCGCCAGCAGCCGAGGTCCCGACAGGGGATCCTCCTATGGCTACACCTTC.

The chain's CDR3 is CASTSDRGLNYGYTF. The CDR3 coding sequence is TGTGCCAGTACCTCAGACAGGGGGCTTAACTATGGCTACACCTTC. The rearrangement joins TRBV19 to TRBJ1-2; 10 bases fit TRBD1. Trimming cost V 7 bases and J 1 base; bases outside gene matches: 6. This CDR3 has 15 residues. Germline V gene data show CDR1 as LNHDA and CDR2 as SQIVND (reference sequence).

V gene TRBV7-2 combines with J gene TRBJ1-5, with D perhaps TRBD1 (6 bases). Trimming took off 6 bases at V and 0 bases at J, with 15 bases between the two ends. From germline, CDR1 is SGHTA and CDR2 FQGNSA. The CDR3 extends over 16 amino acids. This CDR3 is CASSQTQGTSNQPQHF. For the CDR3, the DNA is TGTGCCAGCAGTCAAACACAGGGAACTAGCAATCAGCCCCAGCATTTT.

The chain links TRBV19 to TRBJ1-2, with a tentative D call TRBD1 (6 bases). The CDR3 sequence is 12 residues long. Germline V gene lookup returns CDR1 LNHDA and CDR2 SQIVND (reference sequence). The V and J ends lost 6 bases and 3 bases respectively, with 8 bases between them. The CDR3 sequence is CASSPGDYGYTF. The CDR3 nucleotides are TGTGCCAGTAGCCCAGGGGACTATGGCTACACCTTC. The entire variable domain, with the rest obtained from reference TRBV19 and TRBJ1-2, is as follows: DGGITQSPKYLFRKEGQNVTLSCEQNLNHDAMYWYRQDPGQGLRLIYYSQIVNDFQKGDIAEGYSVSREKKESFPLTVTSAQKNPTAFYLCASSPGDYGYTFGSGTRLTVV.

This clone has a handful of counts. The chain has TRBV7-2 and TRBJ2-7; D may be TRBD2 (6 bases). The CDR3 has 15 residues. Deletions cut 3 bases from V and 3 bases from J, with 15 bases between. Germline V gene data show CDR1 as SGHTA and CDR2 as FQGNSA. CDR3: CASSFAGTPYYEQYF. As DNA, the CDR3 is TGTGCCAGCAGCTTCGCCGGGACTCCGTACTACGAGCAGTACTTC. Using reference TRBV7-2 and TRBJ2-7 for the parts outside the CDR3, the full variable domain is GAGVSQSPSNKVTEKGKDVELRCDPISGHTALYWYRQSLGQGLEFLIYFQGNSAPDKSGLPSDRFSAERTGGSVSTLTIQRTQQEDSAVYLCASSFAGTPYYEQYFGPGTRLTVT.

In this sample, this clone turned up once. The chain is built from TRBV20-1 and TRBJ2-1, with D perhaps TRBD1 (5 bases). Germline-derived CDR1 and CDR2 are DFQATT and SNEGSKA (reference sequence). Trimming stripped 0 bases from V and 12 bases from J, with 9 bases between. CDR3 length: 11 amino acids. CDR3 sequence: CSARDGAGQFF. CDR3 sequence (DNA): TGCAGTGCTAGAGATGGGGCCGGGCAGTTCTTC.